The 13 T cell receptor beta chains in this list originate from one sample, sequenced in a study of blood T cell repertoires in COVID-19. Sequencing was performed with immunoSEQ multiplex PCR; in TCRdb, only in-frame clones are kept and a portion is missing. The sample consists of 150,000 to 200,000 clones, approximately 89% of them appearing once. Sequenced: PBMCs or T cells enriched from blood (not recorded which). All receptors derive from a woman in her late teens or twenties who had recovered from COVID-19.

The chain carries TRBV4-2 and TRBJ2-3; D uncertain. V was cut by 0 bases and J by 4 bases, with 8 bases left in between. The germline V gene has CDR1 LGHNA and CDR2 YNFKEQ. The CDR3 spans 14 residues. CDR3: CASSQDPPSDTQYF. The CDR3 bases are TGTGCCAGCAGCCAAGATCCCCCCTCAGATACGCAGTATTTT.

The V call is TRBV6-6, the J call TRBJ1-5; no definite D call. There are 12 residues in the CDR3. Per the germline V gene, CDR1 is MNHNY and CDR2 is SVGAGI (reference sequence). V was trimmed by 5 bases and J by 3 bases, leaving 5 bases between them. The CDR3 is CASSSPNQPQHF. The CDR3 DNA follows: TGTGCCAGCAGTAGCCCCAATCAGCCCCAGCATTTT.

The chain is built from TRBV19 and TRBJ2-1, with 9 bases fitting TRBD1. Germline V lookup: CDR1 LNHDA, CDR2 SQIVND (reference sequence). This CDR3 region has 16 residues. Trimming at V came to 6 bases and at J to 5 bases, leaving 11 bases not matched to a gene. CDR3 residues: CASRGARDRVDNEQFF. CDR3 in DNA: TGTGCCAGTAGAGGTGCCCGGGACAGGGTAGACAATGAGCAGTTCTTC.

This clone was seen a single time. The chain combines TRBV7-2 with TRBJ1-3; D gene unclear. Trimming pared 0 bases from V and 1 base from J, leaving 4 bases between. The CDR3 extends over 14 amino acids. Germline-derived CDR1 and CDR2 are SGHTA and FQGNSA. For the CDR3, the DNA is TGTGCCAGCAGCTTAGCGACATCTGGAAACACCATATATTTT. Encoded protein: CASSLATSGNTIYF.

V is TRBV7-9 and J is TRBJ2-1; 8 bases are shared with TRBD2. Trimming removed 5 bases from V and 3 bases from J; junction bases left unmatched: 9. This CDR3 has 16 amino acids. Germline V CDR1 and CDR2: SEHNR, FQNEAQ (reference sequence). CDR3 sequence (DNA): TGTGCCAGCAGCGAGGGACTAGTGGAAGTCTACAATGAGCAGTTCTTC. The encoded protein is CASSEGLVEVYNEQFF.

CDR3 nucleotides: TGTGCCAGCTCACCTTCCGGGCCTCGGGGGGAAAAACTGTTTTTT. It specifies CASSPSGPRGEKLFF. The chain couples TRBV18 to TRBJ1-4; TRBD1 might be the D (5 bases). V was pared by 3 bases and J by 8 bases, with 16 bases between. The CDR3 loop spans 15 amino acids. Germline V CDR1 and CDR2: KGHSH, LQKENI.

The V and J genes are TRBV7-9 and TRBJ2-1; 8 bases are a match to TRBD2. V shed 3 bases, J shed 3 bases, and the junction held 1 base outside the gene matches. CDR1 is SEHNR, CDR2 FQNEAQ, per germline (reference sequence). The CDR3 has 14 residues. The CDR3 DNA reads TGTGCCAGCAGCTTTCTAGCGGGCTACAATGAGCAGTTCTTC. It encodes CASSFLAGYNEQFF.

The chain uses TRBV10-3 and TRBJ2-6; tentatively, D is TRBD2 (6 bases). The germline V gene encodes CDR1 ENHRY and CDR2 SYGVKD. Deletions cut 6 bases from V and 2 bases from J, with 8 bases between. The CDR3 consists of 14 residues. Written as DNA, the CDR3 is TGTGCCATCAGGGCTAGCGCTGGGGCCAACGTCCTGACTTTC. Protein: CAIRASAGANVLTF.

CDR3 in DNA: TGTGCCAGCAGTCCCCAGCGTCGGGAGCAGTACTTC. This translates into CASSPQRREQYF. This chain links TRBV12-3 or TRBV12-4 with TRBJ2-7, with D unclear. The CDR3 runs 12 residues. V lost 5 bases and J lost 7, with 12 bases in between.

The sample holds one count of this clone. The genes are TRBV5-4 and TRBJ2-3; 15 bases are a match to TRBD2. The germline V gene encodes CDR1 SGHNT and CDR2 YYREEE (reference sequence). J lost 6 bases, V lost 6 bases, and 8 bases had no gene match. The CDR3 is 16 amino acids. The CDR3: CASTPGLAGGGDTQYF. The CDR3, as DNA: TGTGCCAGCACCCCAGGACTAGCGGGAGGGGGGGATACGCAGTATTTT.

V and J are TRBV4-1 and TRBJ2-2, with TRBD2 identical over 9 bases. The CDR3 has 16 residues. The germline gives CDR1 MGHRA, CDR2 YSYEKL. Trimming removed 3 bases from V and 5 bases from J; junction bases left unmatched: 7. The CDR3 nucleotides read TGCGCCAGCAGCCATGTTAGCGGGAGTGGTACCGGGGAGCTGTTTTTT. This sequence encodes CASSHVSGSGTGELFF.

CDR3 loop: CASSLAATSGRTFSYEQYF. The CDR3 DNA is TGTGCCAGCAGCTTGGCCGCGACTAGCGGGAGGACCTTTAGCTACGAGCAGTACTTC. V and J are TRBV5-6 and TRBJ2-7; the match to TRBD2 covers 13 bases. This CDR3 contains 19 residues. J gave up 3 bases and V 0 bases, and 12 bases lay outside the gene matches. In germline, CDR1 is SGHDT, CDR2 YYEEEE.

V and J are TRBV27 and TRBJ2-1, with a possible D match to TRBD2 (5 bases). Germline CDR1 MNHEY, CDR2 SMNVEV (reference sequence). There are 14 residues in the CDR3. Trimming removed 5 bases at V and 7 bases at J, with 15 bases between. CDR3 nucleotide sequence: TGTGCCAGCAGTAGTTGGTCGGGGAGTAATGAGCAGTTCTTC. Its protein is CASSSWSGSNEQFF.